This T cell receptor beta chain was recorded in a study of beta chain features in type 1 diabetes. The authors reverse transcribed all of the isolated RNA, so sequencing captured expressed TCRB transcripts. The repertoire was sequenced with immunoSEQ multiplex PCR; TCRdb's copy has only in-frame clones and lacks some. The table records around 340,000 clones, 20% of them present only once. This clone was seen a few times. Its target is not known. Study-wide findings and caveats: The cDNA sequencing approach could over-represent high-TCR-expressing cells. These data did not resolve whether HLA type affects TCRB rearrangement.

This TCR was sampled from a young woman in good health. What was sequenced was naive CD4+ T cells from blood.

CDR3 coding DNA: TGTGCCAGTAGTACGACGGGACAGACAGATACGCAGTATTTT. Translated, it gives CASSTTGQTDTQYF. The chain couples TRBV19 to TRBJ2-3; 7 nucleotides align to TRBD1. V lost 4 bases to trimming and J lost 3 bases; unmatched junction nucleotides: 4. The CDR3 is 14 amino acids. Germline values: CDR1 LNHDA, CDR2 SQIVND (reference sequence).